This note documents a single T cell receptor (beta chain) sequence. These data come from a study of OX40 agonist ivuxolimab in advanced cancers. Study-wide background: Of the participants, 35% to 50% had some prior anti-PD-1, anti-PD-L1 or anti-CTLA-4 therapy, which was allowed. Three patients got partial responses; one had hepatocellular carcinoma and two had cutaneous melanoma.

Libraries were prepared by immunoSEQ multiplex PCR; TCRdb keeps only in-frame clonotypes and omits some of them. The sample shows about 44,000 clones, 80% of them seen only once. CDR3 length: 14 amino acids. Per germline, CDR1 SGHTA and CDR2 FQGNSA. The junction had 3 bases not matched to a gene; V was cut back by 0 bases and J by 7 bases. This rearrangement joins TRBV7-2 to TRBJ2-1; 7 bases are a match to TRBD2. The sequencing used CD4+ or CD8+ T cells sorted from blood, collected in a trial of the OX40 agonist ivuxolimab. The sequence was collected from an adult with an advanced solid tumor such as melanoma, head and neck, liver or kidney cancer. This CDR3 is CASSLAGGLNEQFF. The CDR3 nucleotides read TGTGCCAGCAGCTTAGCGGGAGGGTTAAATGAGCAGTTCTTC.